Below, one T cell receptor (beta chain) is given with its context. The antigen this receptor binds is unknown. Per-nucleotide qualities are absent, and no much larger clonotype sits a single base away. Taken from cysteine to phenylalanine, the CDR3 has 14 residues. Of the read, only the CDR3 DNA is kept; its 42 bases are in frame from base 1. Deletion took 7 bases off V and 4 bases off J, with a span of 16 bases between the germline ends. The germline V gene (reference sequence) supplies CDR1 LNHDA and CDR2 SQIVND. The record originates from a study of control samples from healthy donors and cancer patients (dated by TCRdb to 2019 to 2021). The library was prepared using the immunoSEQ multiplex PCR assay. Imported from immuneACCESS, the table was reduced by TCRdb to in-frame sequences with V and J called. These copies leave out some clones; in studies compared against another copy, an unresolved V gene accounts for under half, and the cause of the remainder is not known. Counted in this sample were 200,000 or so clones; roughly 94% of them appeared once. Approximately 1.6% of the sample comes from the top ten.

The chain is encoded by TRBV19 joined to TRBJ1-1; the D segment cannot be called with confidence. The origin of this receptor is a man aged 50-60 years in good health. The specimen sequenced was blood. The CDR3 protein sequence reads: CASTSPRDRTEAFF. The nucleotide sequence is TGTGCCAGTACCTCCCCCCGGGATCGCACTGAAGCTTTCTTT.